The TCR beta chain under discussion was sequenced for a study of blood T cell repertoires in COVID-19. Researchers sorted participants into cohorts using their self-reported clinical history. Method: immunoSEQ multiplex PCR; TCRdb's copy keeps in-frame clones and lacks some. The data show roughly 340,000 clones, over 75% seen once. The CDR3 runs to 13 residues. The J segment lost 5 bases and the V segment lost 4 bases, leaving 7 bases of the junction unmatched. Germline CDR1 SQVTM, CDR2 ANQGSEA. What was sequenced was PBMCs or T cells enriched from blood (not recorded which). The receptor comes from a man aged 35 to 55 in a cohort exposed to, infected with or recovered from COVID-19 (not recorded which). This chain uses TRBV29-1 with TRBJ1-1; 7 bases fit TRBD1. The CDR3 DNA reads TGCAGCGTTGTGGGGCAGGGGGTAACTGAAGCTTTCTTT. Its protein product is CSVVGQGVTEAFF.